The 9 T cell receptor beta chains reported below all come from one sample, sequenced in a study of T cell repertoires in aging, cancer and after chemotherapy. Amplification of TCR beta used genomic DNA extracted from peripheral blood. Multiplex touch-down PCR with TRB-A/B primers amplified rearranged V-D-J TRB sequences. In TCRdb, the multiplex PCR reads were re-called with MiXCR into one record per CDR3 protein. The table shows about 3,000 distinct CDR3 sequences, with around 30% occurring only once. The sample taken for sequencing was blood. The source is a human donor in good health.

By share, this clonotype ranks as medium-sized (0.01 to 0.1%). The chain recombines TRBV6-1 with TRBJ1-2; possibly TRBD1 for D (6 bases). The germline CDR1 and CDR2 sequences are MNHNS and SASEGT. The CDR3 has 14 amino acids. V shed 6 bases and J shed 7 bases, with 18 bases lying between them. In DNA, the CDR3 is TGTGCCAGCAGGTCTTACAGGGTCGGGGGTGGCTACACCTTC. Translated: CASRSYRVGGGYTF.

Relative to its sample, this clonotype is medium-sized (0.01 to 0.1%). This sequence joins TRBV24-1 and TRBJ2-5, with D perhaps TRBD1 or TRBD2 (5 bases each). Germline CDR1 is KGHDR and CDR2 is SFDVKD. The CDR3 contains 14 residues. V was clipped by 3 bases and J by 3 bases, with 10 bases between them. The CDR3 loop is CATSDVGTKETQYF. DNA for the CDR3: TGTGCCACCAGTGATGTCGGGACCAAAGAGACCCAGTACTTC.

The chain links TRBV27 to TRBJ2-1; 11 bases are shared with TRBD2. Trimming removed 5 bases from V and 0 bases from J; junction bases left unmatched: 6. Germline V gene lookup returns CDR1 MNHEY and CDR2 SMNVEV (reference sequence). The CDR3 length is 17 residues. This CDR3 reads CASSDPLAGDSYNEQFF. The DNA for the CDR3 is TGTGCCAGCAGTGATCCACTAGCGGGAGACTCCTACAATGAGCAGTTCTTC.

This clonotype was observed a handful of times. V is TRBV12-3 or TRBV12-4 and J is TRBJ1-1; no clear D gene. The V end lost 5 bases, the J end lost 4 bases, and 11 bases lay between the germline ends. The CDR3 is 13 amino acids. CDR3 coding DNA: TGTGCCAGCAGTCCCTTCGGCCCCACTGAAGCTTTCTTT. This codes for CASSPFGPTEAFF.

By its share, this clonotype is medium-sized. This sequence joins TRBV27 and TRBJ2-5; tentatively, D is TRBD2 (7 bases). Germline V CDR1 and CDR2: MNHEY, SMNVEV (reference sequence). CDR3 length equals 15 residues. The germline V and J ends were trimmed by 5 bases and 5 bases, with 18 bases remaining between them. Written as DNA, the CDR3 is TGTGCCAGCAGTCCCCTTGGGGGGGCCCGGGAGACCCAGTACTTC. Its translation: CASSPLGGARETQYF.

V gene TRBV5-1 combines with J gene TRBJ2-2; D may be TRBD2 (6 bases). Deletions cut 3 bases from V and 4 bases from J, with 13 bases between. CDR3 length equals 15 residues. Per germline, CDR1 SGHRS and CDR2 YFSETQ. CDR3 region: CASSSGLASTGELFF. The CDR3 region has the DNA TGCGCCAGCAGCTCGGGACTCGCGTCCACCGGGGAGCTGTTTTTT.

This clonotype ranks as medium-sized. This sequence joins TRBV6-1 and TRBJ2-7, with 8 bases lining up with TRBD1. Germline CDR1 reads MNHNS; CDR2 reads SASEGT. V was pared by 2 bases and J by 1 base, with 7 bases of the junction left unmatched. CDR3 length: 16 amino acids. CDR3 sequence reads: CASSESGGIGSYEQYF. CDR3 sequence (DNA): TGTGCCAGCAGTGAATCAGGGGGCATTGGATCCTACGAGCAGTACTTC.

This rearrangement joins TRBV2 to TRBJ2-7; 8 bases align to TRBD1. The J segment lost 0 bases and the V segment lost 8 bases, leaving 6 bases of the junction unmatched. The germline gives CDR1 SNHLY, CDR2 FYNNEI. CDR3 length: 14 residues. The CDR3 loop is CASEGTGISYEQYF. CDR3 DNA: TGTGCCAGCGAGGGGACAGGAATCTCCTACGAGCAGTACTTC.

On this clonotype itself: Since a much larger clone is just one base distant, this may be a read error. The chain is built from TRBV20-1 and TRBJ2-7; D possibly corresponds to TRBD1 (6 bases). CDR1 is DFQATT and CDR2 is SNEGSKA in the germline V gene (reference sequence). The CDR3 sequence is 16 residues long. The V gene lost 0 bases and the J gene lost 2 bases, with 17 bases spanning the gap. CDR3 loop: CSARDMGQGPPYEQYF. Written as DNA, the CDR3 is TGCAGTGCTAGAGATATGGGTCAGGGGCCCCCCTACGAGCAGTACTTC.